This T cell receptor beta chain comes out of a study of PD-L1 blockade in urothelial cancer. Clones were read by immunoSEQ multiplex PCR, and TCRdb kept only the in-frame ones, dropping some. The sample lists roughly 60,000 clones; around 80% were seen once. This sequence was found in a man between 65 and 79 years old with urothelial cancer. The sequencing here drew on PBMCs, taken around atezolizumab (anti-PD-L1) treatment.

The CDR3 DNA reads TGCGCCAGCAGCCAAGAAATGAGCAGGGGAAGCACAGATACGCAGTATTTT. This sequence encodes CASSQEMSRGSTDTQYF. The rearrangement links TRBV4-1 to TRBJ2-3; D possibly corresponds to TRBD1 (6 bases). The CDR3 loop spans 17 amino acids. The germline V and J ends were trimmed by 0 bases and 0 bases, with 13 bases remaining between them. Germline V gene lookup returns CDR1 MGHRA and CDR2 YSYEKL.